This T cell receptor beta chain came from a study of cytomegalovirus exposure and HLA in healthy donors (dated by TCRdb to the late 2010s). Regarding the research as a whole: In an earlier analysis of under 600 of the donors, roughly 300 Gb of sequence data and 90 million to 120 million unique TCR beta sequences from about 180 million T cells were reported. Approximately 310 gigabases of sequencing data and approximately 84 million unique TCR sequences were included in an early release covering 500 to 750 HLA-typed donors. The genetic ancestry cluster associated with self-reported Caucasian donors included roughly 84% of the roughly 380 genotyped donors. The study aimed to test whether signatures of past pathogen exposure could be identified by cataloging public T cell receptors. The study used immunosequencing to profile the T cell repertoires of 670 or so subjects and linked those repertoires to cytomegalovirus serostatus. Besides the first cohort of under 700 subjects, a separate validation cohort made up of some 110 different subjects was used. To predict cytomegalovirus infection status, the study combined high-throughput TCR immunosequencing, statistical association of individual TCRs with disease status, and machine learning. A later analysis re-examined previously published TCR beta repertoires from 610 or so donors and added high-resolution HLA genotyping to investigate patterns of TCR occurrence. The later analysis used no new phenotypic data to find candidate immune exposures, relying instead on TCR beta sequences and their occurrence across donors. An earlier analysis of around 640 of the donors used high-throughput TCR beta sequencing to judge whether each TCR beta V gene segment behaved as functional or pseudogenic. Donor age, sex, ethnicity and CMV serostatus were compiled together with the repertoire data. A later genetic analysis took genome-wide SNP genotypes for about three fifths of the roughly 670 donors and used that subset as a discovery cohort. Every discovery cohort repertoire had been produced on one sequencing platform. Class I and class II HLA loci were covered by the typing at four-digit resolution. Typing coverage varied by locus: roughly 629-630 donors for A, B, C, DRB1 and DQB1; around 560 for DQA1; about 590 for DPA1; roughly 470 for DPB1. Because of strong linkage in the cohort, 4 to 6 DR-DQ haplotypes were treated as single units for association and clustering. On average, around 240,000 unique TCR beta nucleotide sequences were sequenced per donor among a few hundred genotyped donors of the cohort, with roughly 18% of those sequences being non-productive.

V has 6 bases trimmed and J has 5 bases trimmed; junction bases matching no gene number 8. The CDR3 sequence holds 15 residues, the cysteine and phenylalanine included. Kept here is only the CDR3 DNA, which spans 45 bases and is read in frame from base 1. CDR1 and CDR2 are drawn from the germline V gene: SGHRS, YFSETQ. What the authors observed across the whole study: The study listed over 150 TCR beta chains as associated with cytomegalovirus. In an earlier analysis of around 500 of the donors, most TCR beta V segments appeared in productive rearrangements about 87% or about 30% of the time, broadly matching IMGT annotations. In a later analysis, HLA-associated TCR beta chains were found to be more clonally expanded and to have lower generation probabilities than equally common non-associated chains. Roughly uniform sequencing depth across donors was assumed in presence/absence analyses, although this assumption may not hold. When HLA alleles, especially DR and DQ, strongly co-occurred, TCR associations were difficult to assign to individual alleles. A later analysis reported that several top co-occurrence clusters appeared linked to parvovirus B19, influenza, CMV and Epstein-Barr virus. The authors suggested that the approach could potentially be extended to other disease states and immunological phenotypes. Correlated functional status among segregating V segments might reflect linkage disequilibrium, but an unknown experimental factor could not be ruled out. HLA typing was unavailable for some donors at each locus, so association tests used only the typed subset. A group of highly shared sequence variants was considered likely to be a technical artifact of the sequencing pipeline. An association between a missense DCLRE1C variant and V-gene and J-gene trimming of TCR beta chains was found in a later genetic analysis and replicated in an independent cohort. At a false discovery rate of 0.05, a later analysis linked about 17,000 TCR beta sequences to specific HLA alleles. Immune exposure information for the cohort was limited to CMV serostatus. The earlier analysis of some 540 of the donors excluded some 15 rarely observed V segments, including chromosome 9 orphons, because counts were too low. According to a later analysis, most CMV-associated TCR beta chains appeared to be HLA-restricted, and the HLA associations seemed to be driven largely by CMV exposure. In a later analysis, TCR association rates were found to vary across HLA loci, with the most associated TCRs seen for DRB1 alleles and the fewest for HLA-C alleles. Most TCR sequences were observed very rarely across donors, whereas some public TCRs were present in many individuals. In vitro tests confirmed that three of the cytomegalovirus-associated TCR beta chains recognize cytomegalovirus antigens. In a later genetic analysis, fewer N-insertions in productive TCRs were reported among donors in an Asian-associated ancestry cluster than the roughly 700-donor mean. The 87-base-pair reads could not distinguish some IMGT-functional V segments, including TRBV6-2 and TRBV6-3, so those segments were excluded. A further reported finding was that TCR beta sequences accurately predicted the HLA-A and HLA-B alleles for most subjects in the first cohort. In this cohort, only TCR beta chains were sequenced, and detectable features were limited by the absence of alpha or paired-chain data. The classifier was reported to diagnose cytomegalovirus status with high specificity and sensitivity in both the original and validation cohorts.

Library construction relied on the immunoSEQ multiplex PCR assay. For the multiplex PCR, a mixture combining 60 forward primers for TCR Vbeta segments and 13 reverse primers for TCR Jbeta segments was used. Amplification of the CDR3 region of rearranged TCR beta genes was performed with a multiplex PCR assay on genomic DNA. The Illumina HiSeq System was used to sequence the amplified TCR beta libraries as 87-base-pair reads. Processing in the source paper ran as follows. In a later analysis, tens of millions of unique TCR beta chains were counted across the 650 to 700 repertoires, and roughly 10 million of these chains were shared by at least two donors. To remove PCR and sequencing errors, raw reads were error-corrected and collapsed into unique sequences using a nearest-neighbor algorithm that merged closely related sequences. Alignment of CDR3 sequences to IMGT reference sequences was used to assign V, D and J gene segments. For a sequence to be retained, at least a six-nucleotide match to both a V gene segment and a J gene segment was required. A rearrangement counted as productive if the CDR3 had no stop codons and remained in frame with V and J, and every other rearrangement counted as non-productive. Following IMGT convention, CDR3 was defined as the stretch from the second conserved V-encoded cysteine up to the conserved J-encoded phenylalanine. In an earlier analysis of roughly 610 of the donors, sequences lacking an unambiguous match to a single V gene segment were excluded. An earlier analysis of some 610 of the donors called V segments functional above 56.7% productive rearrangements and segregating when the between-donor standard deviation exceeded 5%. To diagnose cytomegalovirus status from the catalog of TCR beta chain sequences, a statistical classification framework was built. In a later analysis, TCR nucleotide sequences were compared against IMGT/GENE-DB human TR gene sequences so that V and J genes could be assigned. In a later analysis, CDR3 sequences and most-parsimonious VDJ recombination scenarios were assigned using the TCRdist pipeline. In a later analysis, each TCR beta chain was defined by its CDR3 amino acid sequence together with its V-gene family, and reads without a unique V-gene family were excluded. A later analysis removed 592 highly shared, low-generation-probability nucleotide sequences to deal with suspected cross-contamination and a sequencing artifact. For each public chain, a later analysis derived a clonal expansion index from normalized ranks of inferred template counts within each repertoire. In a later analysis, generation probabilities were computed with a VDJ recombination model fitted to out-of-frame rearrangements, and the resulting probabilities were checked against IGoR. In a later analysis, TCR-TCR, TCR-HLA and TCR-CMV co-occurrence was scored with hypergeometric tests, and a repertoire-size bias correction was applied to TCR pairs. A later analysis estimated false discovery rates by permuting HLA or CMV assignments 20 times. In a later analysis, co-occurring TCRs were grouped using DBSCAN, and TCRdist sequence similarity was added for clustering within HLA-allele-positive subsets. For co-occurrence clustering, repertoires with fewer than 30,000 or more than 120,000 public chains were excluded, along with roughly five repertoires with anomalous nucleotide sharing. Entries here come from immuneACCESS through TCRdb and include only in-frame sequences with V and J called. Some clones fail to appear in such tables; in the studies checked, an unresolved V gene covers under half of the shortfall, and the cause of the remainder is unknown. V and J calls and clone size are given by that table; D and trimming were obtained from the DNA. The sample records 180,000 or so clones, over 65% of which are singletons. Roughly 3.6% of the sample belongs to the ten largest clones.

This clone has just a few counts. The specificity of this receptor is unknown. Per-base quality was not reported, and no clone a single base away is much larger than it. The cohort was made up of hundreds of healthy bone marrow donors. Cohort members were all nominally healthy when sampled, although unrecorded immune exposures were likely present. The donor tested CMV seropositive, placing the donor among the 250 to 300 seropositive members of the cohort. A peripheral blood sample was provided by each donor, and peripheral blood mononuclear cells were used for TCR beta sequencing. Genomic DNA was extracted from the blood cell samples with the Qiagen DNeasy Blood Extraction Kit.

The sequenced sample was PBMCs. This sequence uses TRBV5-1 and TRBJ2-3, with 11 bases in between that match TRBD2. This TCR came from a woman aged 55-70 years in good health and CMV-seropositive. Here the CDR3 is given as CASNSLAGGGDTQYF. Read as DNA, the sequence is TGCGCCAGCAATAGTTTAGCGGGAGGGGGAGATACGCAGTATTTT.